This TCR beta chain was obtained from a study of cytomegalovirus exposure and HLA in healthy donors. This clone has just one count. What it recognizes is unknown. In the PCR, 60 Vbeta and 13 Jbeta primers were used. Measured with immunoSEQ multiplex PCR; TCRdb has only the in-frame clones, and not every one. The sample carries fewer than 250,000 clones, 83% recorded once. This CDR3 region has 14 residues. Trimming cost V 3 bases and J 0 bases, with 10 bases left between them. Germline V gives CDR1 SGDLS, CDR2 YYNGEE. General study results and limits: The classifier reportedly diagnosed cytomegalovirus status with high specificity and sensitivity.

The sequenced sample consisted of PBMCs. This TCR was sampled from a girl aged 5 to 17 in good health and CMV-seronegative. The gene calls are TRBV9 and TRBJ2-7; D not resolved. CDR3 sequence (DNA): TGTGCCAGCAGCGAACAGCCGTTCTCCTACGAGCAGTACTTC. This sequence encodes CASSEQPFSYEQYF.